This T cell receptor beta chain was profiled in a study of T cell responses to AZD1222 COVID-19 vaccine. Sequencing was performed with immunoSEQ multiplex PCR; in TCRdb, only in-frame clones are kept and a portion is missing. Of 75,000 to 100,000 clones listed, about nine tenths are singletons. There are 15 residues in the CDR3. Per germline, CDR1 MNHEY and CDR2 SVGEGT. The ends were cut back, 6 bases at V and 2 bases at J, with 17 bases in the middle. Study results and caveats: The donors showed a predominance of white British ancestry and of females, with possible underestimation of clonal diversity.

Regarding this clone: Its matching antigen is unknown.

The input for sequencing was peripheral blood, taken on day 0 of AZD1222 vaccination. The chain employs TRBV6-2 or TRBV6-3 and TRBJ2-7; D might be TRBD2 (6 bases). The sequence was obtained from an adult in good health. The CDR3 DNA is TGTGCCAGCAGCCCGTTTATGGGAGGCCCCTACGAGCAGTACTTC. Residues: CASSPFMGGPYEQYF.